The 27 T cell receptor beta chains listed next were all sequenced from one sample in a study of blood T cell repertoires in COVID-19. This table comes from immunoSEQ multiplex PCR, and its TCRdb copy is limited to in-frame clones, with some not included. The sample includes tens of thousands of clones, 80% to 90% seen only once; the top ten take 1.6%. Sequenced sample: peripheral blood. These receptors came from a man aged 60 to 69 with acute or convalescent COVID-19.

The chain employs TRBV7-2 and TRBJ2-3, with 10 bases fitting TRBD1. The V gene's germline CDR1 is SGHTA and CDR2 FQGNSA. V shed 8 bases, J shed 5 bases, and the junction held 10 bases outside the gene matches. There are 15 residues in the CDR3. CDR3 loop: CASEPGQGRLDTQYF. DNA for the CDR3: TGTGCCAGCGAACCGGGACAGGGGAGGTTAGATACGCAGTATTTT.

Details on this clone: At one end, the junction sequence differs from germline, possibly due to a read error. The rearrangement uses TRBV3-1 (or the pseudogene TRBV3-2) and TRBJ1-1; D unclear. The CDR3 is made up of 11 amino acids. Germline CDR1 LGHDT, CDR2 YNNKEL (reference sequence). The CDR3 DNA is TGTGCCAGCAGCCAAGGGCAGGTCGTTCTCTTT. This gives the protein CASSQGQVVLF.

V and J are TRBV19 and TRBJ1-1; D call uncertain. Between the trimmed V and J ends, which lost 7 bases and 11 bases, there was a span of 20 bases. CDR1 is LNHDA, CDR2 SQIVND, per germline (reference sequence). The CDR3 is 13 residues long. CDR3 sequence (DNA): TGTGCCAGTACCAAAACGGGGTATCTGAGGGCTTTCTTT. It yields the protein CASTKTGYLRAFF. Complete variable domain (other parts from reference TRBV19 and TRBJ1-1): DGGITQSPKYLFRKEGQNVTLSCEQNLNHDAMYWYRQDPGQGLRLIYYSQIVNDFQKGDIAEGYSVSREKKESFPLTVTSAQKNPTAFYLCASTKTGYLRAFFGQGTRLTVV.

The rearrangement joins TRBV15 to TRBJ1-2; tentatively, D is TRBD1 (5 bases). The CDR3 length is 13 residues. Trimming stripped 4 bases from V and 5 bases from J, with 11 bases between. Germline lookup yields CDR1 LNHNV and CDR2 YYDKDF (reference sequence). The CDR3 nucleotides read TGTGCCACCAGCACGGGGGATTATTATGGCTACACCTTC. It codes for CATSTGDYYGYTF.

The CDR3 coding sequence is TGCGCCAGCAGCTTGGCTGGGAGCGGAAACACCATATATTTT. Amino acid sequence: CASSLAGSGNTIYF. This chain links TRBV5-1 with TRBJ1-3; D uncertain. This CDR3 has 14 amino acids. Looked up from germline, CDR1 is SGHRS and CDR2 is YFSETQ. Trimming shortened V by 0 bases and J by 4 bases, and 8 bases separated the two germline ends.

V usage is TRBV9 and J usage is TRBJ1-5, with 10 nucleotides matching TRBD1. Unmatched junction bases numbered 9, after V lost 0 bases and J lost 3 bases. Germline CDR1 SGDLS, CDR2 YYNGEE. The CDR3 totals 18 residues. The CDR3 here is CASSVEDRGPFFNQPQHF. The CDR3 nucleotides read TGTGCCAGCAGCGTAGAAGACAGGGGGCCCTTCTTCAATCAGCCCCAGCATTTT.

The chain links TRBV30 to TRBJ1-2; D perhaps matches TRBD1 (5 bases). The ends were cut back, 0 bases at V and 3 bases at J, with 17 bases in the middle. Per the germline V gene, CDR1 is GTSNPN and CDR2 is SVGIG (reference sequence). The CDR3 spans 16 residues. The CDR3 DNA reads TGTGCCTGGAGTGTACGAAGGGGATATGATGACTATGGCTACACCTTC. It specifies CAWSVRRGYDDYGYTF.

V usage is TRBV20-1 and J usage is TRBJ1-1; maybe TRBD1 (5 bases). This CDR3 region has 11 residues. Germline V gene lookup returns CDR1 DFQATT and CDR2 SNEGSKA (reference sequence). The V and J ends lost 3 bases and 7 bases respectively, with 9 bases between them. CDR3: CSARGQVEAFF. CDR3 coding DNA: TGCAGTGCTAGGGGGCAGGTTGAAGCTTTCTTT.

This clone appeared a few times. J is TRBJ1-1 and V is TRBV7-8; D not resolved. The CDR3 extends over 14 amino acids. V lost 5 bases to trimming and J lost 3 bases, with 13 bases between them. Germline lookup yields CDR1 SGHVS and CDR2 FQNEAQ. CDR3 DNA sequence: TGTGCCAGCAGCAGGAAGGAGACGGACACTGAAGCTTTCTTT. Translating it yields CASSRKETDTEAFF.

The chain couples TRBV9 to TRBJ1-2; 8 bases align to TRBD1. V lost 0 bases to trimming and J lost 1 base; unmatched junction nucleotides: 8. The CDR3 consists of 17 residues. Germline V lookup: CDR1 SGDLS, CDR2 YYNGEE. CDR3 region: CASSVGTGRHDNYGYTF. CDR3 nucleotide sequence: TGTGCCAGCAGCGTAGGGACAGGGAGACACGATAACTATGGCTACACCTTC. The entire variable domain, with the rest obtained from reference TRBV9 and TRBJ1-2, is as follows: DSGVTQTPKHLITATGQRVTLRCSPRSGDLSVYWYQQSLDQGLQFLIQYYNGEERAKGNILERFSAQQFPDLHSELNLSSLELGDSALYFCASSVGTGRHDNYGYTFGSGTRLTVV.

Regarding this clone: A read error may account for a junction end that differs from germline. V gene TRBV7-7 combines with J gene TRBJ1-1; unclear D gene. Germline V gene lookup returns CDR1 SSHAT and CDR2 FNYEAQ (reference sequence). CDR3 length equals 14 residues. In DNA form, the CDR3 reads TGTGCTAGCAGCTTCTGCCGGGAATGGACTGAAGCTTTCTTT. Its translation: CASSFCREWTEAFF.

This chain connects TRBV4-1 to TRBJ1-1; D possibly corresponds to TRBD1 (5 bases). Trimming pared 0 bases from V and 4 bases from J, leaving 12 bases between. The CDR3 length is 15 residues. Looked up from germline, CDR1 is MGHRA and CDR2 is YSYEKL. Written as DNA, the CDR3 is TGCGCCAGCAGCCAAGATGAGACAGTTAGCACTGAAGCTTTCTTT. Amino acids: CASSQDETVSTEAFF.

This chain links TRBV11-2 with TRBJ1-1; no firm D call. The germline gives CDR1 SGHAT, CDR2 FQNNGV. The ends were cut back, 5 bases at V and 4 bases at J, with 14 bases in the middle. The CDR3 is made up of 14 amino acids. This CDR3 is CASSPSLGGTEAFF. The CDR3 DNA is TGTGCCAGCAGCCCCTCCCTGGGAGGCACTGAAGCTTTCTTT. Variable domain in full (rest from reference TRBV11-2 and TRBJ1-1): EAGVAQSPRYKIIEKRQSVAFWCNPISGHATLYWYQQILGQGPKLLIQFQNNGVVDDSQLPKDRFSAERLKGVDSTLKIQPAKLEDSAVYLCASSPSLGGTEAFFGQGTRLTVV.

The rearrangement joins TRBV4-1 to TRBJ1-1, with D possibly matching TRBD1 (6 bases). CDR1 is MGHRA and CDR2 is YSYEKL in the germline V gene. The length of the CDR3 is 15 residues. The germline V and J ends were trimmed by 4 bases and 0 bases, with 12 bases remaining between them. In DNA form, the CDR3 reads TGCGCCAGCAGCCGATCCCGGACAGTGAACACTGAAGCTTTCTTT. Amino acid sequence: CASSRSRTVNTEAFF.

This clone was seen just once. The genes are TRBV6-5 and TRBJ1-4; D remains ambiguous. Per germline, CDR1 MNHEY and CDR2 SVGAGI. The ends were cut back, 4 bases at V and 0 bases at J, with 9 bases in the middle. The CDR3 runs 15 residues. The CDR3 loop is CASSLERATNEKLFF. The CDR3 DNA reads as TGTGCCAGCAGTTTAGAGCGGGCAACTAATGAAAAACTGTTTTTT.

This chain links TRBV7-9 with TRBJ1-3, with D possibly being TRBD1 (5 bases). Trimming removed 3 bases from V and 1 base from J, with 10 bases in between. The CDR3 has 15 amino acids. CDR1 is SEHNR, CDR2 FQNEAQ, per germline (reference sequence). CDR3 nucleotides: TGTGCCAGCAGCTTGGGGGGTCTTTCTGGAAACACCATATATTTT. It encodes CASSLGGLSGNTIYF.

V gene TRBV19 combines with J gene TRBJ2-2; D uncertain. Trimming left V 5 bases short and J 4 bases short, with 11 bases between. Germline-derived CDR1 and CDR2 are LNHDA and SQIVND (reference sequence). The CDR3 sequence is 14 residues long. The CDR3 DNA reads as TGTGCCAGTAGTCTGACATTGAGCACCGGGGAGCTGTTTTTT. The encoded protein is CASSLTLSTGELFF.

The chain couples TRBV24-1 to TRBJ2-1, with 12 bases matching TRBD1. The CDR3 spans 17 residues. Trimming at V came to 7 bases and at J to 9 bases, leaving 15 bases not matched to a gene. Germline V gene sequence: CDR1 KGHDR, CDR2 SFDVKD. CDR3 sequence reads: CATSNFNRDRGRIEQFF. In nucleotides, the CDR3 is TGTGCCACCAGCAATTTTAACCGGGACAGGGGGCGCATTGAGCAGTTCTTC.

Only a few counts were recorded for this clone. The chain couples TRBV7-8 to TRBJ2-1; TRBD1 agrees at 8 bases. CDR3 length: 15 amino acids. Germline assignment: CDR1 SGHVS and CDR2 FQNEAQ. The V and J ends lost 3 bases and 3 bases, in that order; junction bases with no gene match: 4. The DNA for the CDR3 is TGTGCCAGCAGCTTCAGGACAGGGTACTACAATGAGCAGTTCTTC. It encodes CASSFRTGYYNEQFF.

The chain employs TRBV3-1 (or the pseudogene TRBV3-2) and TRBJ1-3; D may be TRBD1 (6 bases). The CDR3 totals 14 residues. Germline CDR1 and CDR2: LGHDT and YNNKEL (reference sequence). Deletions cut 3 bases from V and 9 bases from J, with 15 bases between. The CDR3 bases are TGTGCCAGCAGCCAGGCCAGGGGTAGAACCACCATATATTTT. It is translated as CASSQARGRTTIYF.

This chain connects TRBV5-4 to TRBJ2-7; no reliable D call. There are 14 residues in the CDR3. Germline CDR1 and CDR2: SGHNT and YYREEE (reference sequence). Trimming took off 0 bases at V and 1 base at J, with 8 bases between the two ends. In DNA form, the CDR3 reads TGTGCCAGCAGCTTGGAAACAGCTTCCTACGAGCAGTACTTC. As protein: CASSLETASYEQYF.

The chain joins TRBV5-1 to TRBJ1-2, with D possibly being TRBD1 (6 bases). CDR1 SGHRS and CDR2 YFSETQ come from the germline V gene. This CDR3 contains 14 residues. V was pared by 0 bases and J by 8 bases, with 14 bases between. In DNA form, the CDR3 reads TGCGCCAGCAGCTTGGAACGGGGGGCACGCGGCTACACCTTC. Amino acid sequence: CASSLERGARGYTF.

The chain couples TRBV2 to TRBJ1-6; TRBD1 matches 8 bases. Germline assignment: CDR1 SNHLY and CDR2 FYNNEI. With 6 bases clipped from V and 7 bases from J, the junction kept 8 bases outside the gene matches. The CDR3 spans 15 residues. The CDR3 DNA reads as TGTGCCAGCAGGGACAGGGAGATGCCAAATTCACCCCTCCACTTT. This codes for CASRDREMPNSPLHF. Using reference TRBV2 and TRBJ1-6 for the parts outside the CDR3, the full variable domain is EPEVTQTPSHQVTQMGQEVILRCVPISNHLYFYWYRQILGQKVEFLVSFYNNEISEKSEIFDDQFSVERPDGSNFTLKIRSTKLEDSAMYFCASRDREMPNSPLHFGNGTRLTVT.

The chain recombines TRBV20-1 with TRBJ1-2, with D unresolved. Germline CDR1 is DFQATT and CDR2 is SNEGSKA (reference sequence). CDR3 size: 11 residues. The germline V and J ends were trimmed by 6 bases and 8 bases, with 13 bases remaining between them. The CDR3 reads CSAPFLGGYTF. DNA for the CDR3: TGCAGTGCCCCTTTCCTCGGGGGCTACACCTTC.

CDR3 loop: CASSSRQGQETQYF. CDR3 coding DNA: TGTGCCAGTAGTAGCAGACAGGGCCAAGAGACCCAGTACTTC. V and J are TRBV19 and TRBJ2-5; the match to TRBD1 covers 7 bases. Germline CDR1 reads LNHDA; CDR2 reads SQIVND (reference sequence). CDR3 length equals 14 residues. After removal of 4 bases from V and 1 base from J, the junction contained 3 bases not matched to a gene.

This clone was seen more than once but under ten times. The CDR3 sequence is CASSYSQGARAEQYF. CDR3 DNA sequence: TGTGCCAGCAGTTATTCTCAGGGGGCGAGAGCCGAGCAGTACTTC. The V and J genes are TRBV6-6 and TRBJ2-7, with 8 bases that match TRBD1. This CDR3 comprises 15 residues. Germline loops: CDR1 MNHNY, CDR2 SVGAGI (reference sequence). V lost 3 bases and J lost 6; bases outside the gene matches: 10.

This clone was picked up a small number of times. The J gene is TRBJ2-5, the V gene TRBV6-5; a possible D gene is TRBD1 (5 bases). Germline V gene lookup returns CDR1 MNHEY and CDR2 SVGAGI. The CDR3 is 13 residues long. The V and J ends lost 2 bases and 9 bases respectively, with 13 bases between them. The CDR3 bases are TGTGCCAGCAGTTACGGGGCCTCCGGAGCCCAGTACTTC. This encodes CASSYGASGAQYF.